This TCR beta chain was recorded in a study of control samples from healthy donors and cancer patients. The V gene lost 2 bases and the J gene lost 4 bases, with 11 bases spanning the gap. CDR3 length equals 14 residues. Germline V lookup: CDR1 SGHAT, CDR2 FQDESV (reference sequence). Only in-frame clones appear in the TCRdb table, and some are missing; sequencing was by immunoSEQ multiplex PCR. The profile shows 350,000 to 450,000 clones, around 90% of them singletons. The chain joins TRBV11-1 to TRBJ1-1; TRBD1 might be the D (6 bases). The receptor was derived from a middle-aged man with head and neck cancer. Sequenced material: PBMCs. CDR3 region: CASSLSRGSTEAFF. The CDR3 DNA sequence: TGTGCCAGCAGCTTATCCAGGGGTAGCACTGAAGCTTTCTTT.